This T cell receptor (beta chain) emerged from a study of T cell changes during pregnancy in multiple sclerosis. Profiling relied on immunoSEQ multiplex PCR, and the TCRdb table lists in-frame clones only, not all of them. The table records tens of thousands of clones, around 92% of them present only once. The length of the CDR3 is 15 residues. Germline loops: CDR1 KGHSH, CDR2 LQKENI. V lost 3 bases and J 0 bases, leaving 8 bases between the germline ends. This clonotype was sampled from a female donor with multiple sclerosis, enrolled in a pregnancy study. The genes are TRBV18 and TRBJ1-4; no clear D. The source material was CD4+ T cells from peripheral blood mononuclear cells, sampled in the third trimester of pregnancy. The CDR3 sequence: CASSPFAATNEKLFF. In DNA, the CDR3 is TGTGCCAGCTCACCCTTTGCGGCAACTAATGAAAAACTGTTTTTT.